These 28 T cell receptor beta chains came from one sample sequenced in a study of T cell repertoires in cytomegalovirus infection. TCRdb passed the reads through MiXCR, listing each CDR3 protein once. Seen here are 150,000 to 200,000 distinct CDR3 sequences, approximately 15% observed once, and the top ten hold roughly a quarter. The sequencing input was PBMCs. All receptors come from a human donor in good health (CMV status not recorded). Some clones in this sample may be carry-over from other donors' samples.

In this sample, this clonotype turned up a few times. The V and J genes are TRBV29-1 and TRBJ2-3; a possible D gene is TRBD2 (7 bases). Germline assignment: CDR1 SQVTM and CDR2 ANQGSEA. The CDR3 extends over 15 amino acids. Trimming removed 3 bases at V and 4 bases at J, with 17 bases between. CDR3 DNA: TGCAGCGTTGACGGGGGGCGCGAAGGCGCAGATACGCAGTATTTT. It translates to CSVDGGREGADTQYF.

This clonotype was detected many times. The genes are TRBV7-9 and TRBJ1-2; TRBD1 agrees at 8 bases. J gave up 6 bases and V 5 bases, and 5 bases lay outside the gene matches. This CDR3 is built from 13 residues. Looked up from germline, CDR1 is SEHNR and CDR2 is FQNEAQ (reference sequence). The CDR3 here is CASSNTGGDGYTF. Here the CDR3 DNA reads TGTGCCAGCAGCAATACAGGGGGAGATGGCTACACCTTC. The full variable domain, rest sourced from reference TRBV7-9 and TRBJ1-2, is DTGVSQNPRHKITKRGQNVTFRCDPISEHNRLYWYRQTLGQGPEFLTYFQNEAQLEKSRLLSDRFSAERPKGSFSTLEIQRTEQGDSAMYLCASSNTGGDGYTFGSGTRLTVV.

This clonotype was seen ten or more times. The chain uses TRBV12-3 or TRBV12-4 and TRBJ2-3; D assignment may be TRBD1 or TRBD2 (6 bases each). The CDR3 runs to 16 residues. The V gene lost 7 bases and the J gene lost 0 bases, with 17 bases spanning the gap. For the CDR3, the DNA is TGTGCCAGCACCCGAGGGGGAGGAACTAGCACAGATACGCAGTATTTT. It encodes CASTRGGGTSTDTQYF.

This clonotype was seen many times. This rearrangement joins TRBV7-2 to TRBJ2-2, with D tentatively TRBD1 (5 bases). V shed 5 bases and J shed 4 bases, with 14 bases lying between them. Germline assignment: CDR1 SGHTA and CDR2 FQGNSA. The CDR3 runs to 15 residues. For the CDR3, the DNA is TGTGCCAGCAGCCGGACACCGCTTGTCACCGGGGAGCTGTTTTTT. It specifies CASSRTPLVTGELFF.

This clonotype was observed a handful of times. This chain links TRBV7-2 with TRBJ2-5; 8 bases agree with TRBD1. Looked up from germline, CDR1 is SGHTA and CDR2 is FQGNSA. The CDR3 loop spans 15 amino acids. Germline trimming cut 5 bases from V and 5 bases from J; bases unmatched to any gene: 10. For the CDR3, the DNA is TGTGCCAGCAGCCTCCGAGGACAGGGTGTGGAGACCCAGTACTTC. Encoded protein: CASSLRGQGVETQYF.

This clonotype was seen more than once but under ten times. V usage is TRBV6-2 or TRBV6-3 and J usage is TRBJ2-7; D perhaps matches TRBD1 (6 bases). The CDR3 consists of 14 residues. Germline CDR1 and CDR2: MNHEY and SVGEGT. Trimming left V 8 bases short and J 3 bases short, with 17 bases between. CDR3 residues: CASGTGTTDYEQYF. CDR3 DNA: TGTGCCAGCGGAACAGGGACGACGGACTACGAGCAGTACTTC.

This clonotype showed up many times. Here the CDR3 reads CASSSWDRGNNEQFF. DNA for the CDR3: TGTGCCAGCAGCTCTTGGGACAGGGGAAACAATGAGCAGTTCTTC. The chain has TRBV7-2 and TRBJ2-1, with 10 bases fitting TRBD1. The CDR3 is 15 residues long. The germline CDR1 and CDR2 sequences are SGHTA and FQGNSA. V was pared by 4 bases and J by 5 bases, with 5 bases of the junction left unmatched. The full variable domain, completed using reference TRBV7-2 and TRBJ2-1, is GAGVSQSPSNKVTEKGKDVELRCDPISGHTALYWYRQSLGQGLEFLIYFQGNSAPDKSGLPSDRFSAERTGGSVSTLTIQRTQQEDSAVYLCASSSWDRGNNEQFFGPGTRLTVL.

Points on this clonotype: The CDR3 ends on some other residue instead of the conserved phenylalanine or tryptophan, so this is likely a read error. CDR3 loop: CASSERLNYGYTS. The CDR3 region has the DNA TGTGCCAGCAGTGAGAGGCTTAACTATGGCTACACCTCC. The chain employs TRBV6-1 and TRBJ1-2; D is unresolved. Germline values: CDR1 MNHNS, CDR2 SASEGT. Trimming stripped 3 bases from V and 1 base from J, with 6 bases between. This CDR3 is 13 amino acids long.

The CDR3 nucleotides read TGTGCCAGCAGCTTGGGTCCCGAGACCTACGAGCAGTACTTC. Its translation: CASSLGPETYEQYF. The rearrangement links TRBV7-6 to TRBJ2-7, with D unresolved. The V end lost 3 bases, the J end lost 2 bases, and 11 bases lay between the germline ends. Looked up from germline, CDR1 is SGHVS and CDR2 is FNYEAQ. The CDR3 is 14 amino acids.

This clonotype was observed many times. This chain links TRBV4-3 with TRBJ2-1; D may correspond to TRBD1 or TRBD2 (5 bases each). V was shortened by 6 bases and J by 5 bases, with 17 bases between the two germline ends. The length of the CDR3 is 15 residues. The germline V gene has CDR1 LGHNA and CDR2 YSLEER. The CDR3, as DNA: TGCGCCAGCAGGCGTGGGACGGCTAGAAACAATGAGCAGTTCTTC. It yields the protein CASRRGTARNNEQFF.

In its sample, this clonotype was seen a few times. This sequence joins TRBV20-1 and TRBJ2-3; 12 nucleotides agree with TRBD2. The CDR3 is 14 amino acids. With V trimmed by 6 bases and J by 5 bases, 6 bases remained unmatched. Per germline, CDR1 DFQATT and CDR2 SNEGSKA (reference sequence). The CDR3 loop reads CSARLAGVVDTQYF. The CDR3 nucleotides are TGCAGTGCCAGACTAGCGGGGGTGGTAGATACGCAGTATTTT.

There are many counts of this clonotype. Here the CDR3 DNA reads TGTGCCAGCAGGGTGTCCCCCAGCTCTGGGGCCAACGTCCTGACTTTC. It codes for CASRVSPSSGANVLTF. This chain connects TRBV6-2 or TRBV6-3 to TRBJ2-6; D not certain. Germline loops: CDR1 MNHEY, CDR2 SVGEGT. The CDR3 spans 16 residues. Trimming removed 6 bases from V and 0 bases from J, with 12 bases in between.

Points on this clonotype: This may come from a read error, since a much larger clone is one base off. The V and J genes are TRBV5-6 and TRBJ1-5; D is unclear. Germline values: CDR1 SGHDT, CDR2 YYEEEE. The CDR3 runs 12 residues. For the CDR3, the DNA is TGTGCCAGCAGCTTTACAGATCACCCCCAGCATTTT. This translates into CASSFTDHPQHF.

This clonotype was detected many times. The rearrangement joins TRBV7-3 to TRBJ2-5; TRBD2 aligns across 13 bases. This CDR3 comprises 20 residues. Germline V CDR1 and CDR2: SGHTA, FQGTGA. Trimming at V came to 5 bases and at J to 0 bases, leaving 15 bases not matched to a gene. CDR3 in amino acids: CASSPLPGTSGTWYQETQYF. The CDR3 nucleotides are TGTGCCAGCAGCCCGCTCCCGGGGACTAGCGGGACCTGGTACCAAGAGACCCAGTACTTC.

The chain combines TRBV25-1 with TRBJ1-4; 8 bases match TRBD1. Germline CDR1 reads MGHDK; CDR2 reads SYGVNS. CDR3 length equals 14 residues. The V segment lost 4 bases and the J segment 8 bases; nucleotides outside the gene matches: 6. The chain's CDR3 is CASSVTGELEKLFF. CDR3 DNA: TGTGCCAGCAGTGTGACAGGGGAGTTAGAAAAACTGTTTTTT.

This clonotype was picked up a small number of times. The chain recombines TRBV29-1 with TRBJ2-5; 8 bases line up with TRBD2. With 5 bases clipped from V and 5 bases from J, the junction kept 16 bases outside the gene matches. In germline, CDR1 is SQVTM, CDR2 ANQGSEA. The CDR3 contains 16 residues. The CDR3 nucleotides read TGCAGCGTTCCTTTTCTCGGGGGGGGCATCCGGGAGACCCAGTACTTC. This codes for CSVPFLGGGIRETQYF.

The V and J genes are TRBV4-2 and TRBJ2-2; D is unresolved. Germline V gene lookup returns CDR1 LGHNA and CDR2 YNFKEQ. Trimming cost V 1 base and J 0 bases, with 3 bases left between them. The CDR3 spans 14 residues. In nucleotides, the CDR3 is TGTGCCAGCAGCCAAGGTTCGAACACCGGGGAGCTGTTTTTT. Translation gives CASSQGSNTGELFF.

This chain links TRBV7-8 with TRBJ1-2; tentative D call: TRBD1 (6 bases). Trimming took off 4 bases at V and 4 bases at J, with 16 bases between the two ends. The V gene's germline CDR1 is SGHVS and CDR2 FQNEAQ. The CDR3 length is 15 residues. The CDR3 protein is CASSSRGGRSYGYTF. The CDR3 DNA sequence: TGTGCCAGCAGCTCCCGGGGGGGCAGGAGCTATGGCTACACCTTC. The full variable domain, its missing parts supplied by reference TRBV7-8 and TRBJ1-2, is GAGVSQSPRYKVAKRGQDVALRCDPISGHVSLFWYQQALGQGPEFLTYFQNEAQLDKSGLPSDRFFAERPEGSVSTLKIQRTQQEDSAVYLCASSSRGGRSYGYTFGSGTRLTVV.

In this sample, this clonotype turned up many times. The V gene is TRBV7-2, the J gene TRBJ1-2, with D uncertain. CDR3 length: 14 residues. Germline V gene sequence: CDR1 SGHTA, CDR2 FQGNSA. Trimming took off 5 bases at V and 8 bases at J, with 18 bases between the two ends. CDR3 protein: CASSPESLFGGYTF. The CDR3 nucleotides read TGTGCCAGCAGCCCAGAATCGTTGTTTGGCGGCTACACCTTC.

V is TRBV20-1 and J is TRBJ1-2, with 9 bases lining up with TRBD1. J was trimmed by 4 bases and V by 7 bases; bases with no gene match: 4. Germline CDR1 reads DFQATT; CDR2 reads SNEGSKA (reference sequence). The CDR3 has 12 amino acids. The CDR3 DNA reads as TGCAGTGTTCGGACAGGGGCCTATGGCTACACCTTC. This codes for CSVRTGAYGYTF.

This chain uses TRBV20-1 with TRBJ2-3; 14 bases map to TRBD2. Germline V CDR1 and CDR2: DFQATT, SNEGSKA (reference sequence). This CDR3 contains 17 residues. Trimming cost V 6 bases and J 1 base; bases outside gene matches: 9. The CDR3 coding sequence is TGCAGTGCCGAGCGGACTAGCGGGAGGACGGGCACAGATACGCAGTATTTT. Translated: CSAERTSGRTGTDTQYF.

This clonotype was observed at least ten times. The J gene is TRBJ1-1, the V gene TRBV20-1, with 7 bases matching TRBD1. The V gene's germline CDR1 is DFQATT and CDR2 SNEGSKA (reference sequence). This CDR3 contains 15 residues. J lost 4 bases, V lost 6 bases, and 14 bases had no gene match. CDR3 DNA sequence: TGCAGTGCCCGAGGGGGCGGGGGCGGTATCACTGAAGCTTTCTTT. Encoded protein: CSARGGGGGITEAFF.

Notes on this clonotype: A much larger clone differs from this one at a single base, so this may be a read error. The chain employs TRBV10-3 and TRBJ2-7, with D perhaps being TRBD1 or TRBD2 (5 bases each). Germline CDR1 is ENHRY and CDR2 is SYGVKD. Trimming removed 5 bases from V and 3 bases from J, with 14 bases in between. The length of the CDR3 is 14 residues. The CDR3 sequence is CAISPGAGFYEQYF. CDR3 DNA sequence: TGTGCCATCAGTCCCGGGGCAGGCTTCTACGAGCAGTACTTC.

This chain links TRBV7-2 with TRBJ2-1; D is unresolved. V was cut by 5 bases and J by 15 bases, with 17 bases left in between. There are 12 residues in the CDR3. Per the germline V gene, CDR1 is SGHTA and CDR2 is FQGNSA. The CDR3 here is CASSPYGVVRFF. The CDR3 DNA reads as TGTGCCAGCAGCCCTTATGGAGTAGTCAGGTTCTTC.

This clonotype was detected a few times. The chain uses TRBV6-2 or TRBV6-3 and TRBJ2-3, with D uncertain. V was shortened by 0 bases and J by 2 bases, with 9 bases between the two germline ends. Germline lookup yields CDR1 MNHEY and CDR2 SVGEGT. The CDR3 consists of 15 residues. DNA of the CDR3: TGTGCCAGCAGTTACTCCCGGATTCCCACAGATACGCAGTATTTT. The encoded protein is CASSYSRIPTDTQYF.

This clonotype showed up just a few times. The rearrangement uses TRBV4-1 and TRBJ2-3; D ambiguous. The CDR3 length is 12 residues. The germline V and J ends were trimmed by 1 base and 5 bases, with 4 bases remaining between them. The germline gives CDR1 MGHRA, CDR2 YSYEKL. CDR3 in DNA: TGCGCCAGCAGCCAAGTCCGAGATACGCAGTATTTT. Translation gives CASSQVRDTQYF.

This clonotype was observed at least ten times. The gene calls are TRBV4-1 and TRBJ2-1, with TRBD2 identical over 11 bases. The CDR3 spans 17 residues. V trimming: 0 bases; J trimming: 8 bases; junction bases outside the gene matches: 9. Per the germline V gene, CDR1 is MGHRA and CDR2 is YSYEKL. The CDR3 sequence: CASSQDRLAGRGDEQFF. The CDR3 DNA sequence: TGCGCCAGCAGCCAAGATCGACTAGCGGGGAGGGGGGATGAGCAGTTCTTC.

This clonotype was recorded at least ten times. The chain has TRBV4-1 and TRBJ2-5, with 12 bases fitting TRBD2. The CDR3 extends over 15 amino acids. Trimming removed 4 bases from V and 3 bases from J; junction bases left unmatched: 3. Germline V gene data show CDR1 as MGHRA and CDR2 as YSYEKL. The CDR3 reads CASSPRTSGEETQYF. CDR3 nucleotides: TGCGCCAGCAGCCCCCGGACTAGCGGGGAAGAGACCCAGTACTTC.